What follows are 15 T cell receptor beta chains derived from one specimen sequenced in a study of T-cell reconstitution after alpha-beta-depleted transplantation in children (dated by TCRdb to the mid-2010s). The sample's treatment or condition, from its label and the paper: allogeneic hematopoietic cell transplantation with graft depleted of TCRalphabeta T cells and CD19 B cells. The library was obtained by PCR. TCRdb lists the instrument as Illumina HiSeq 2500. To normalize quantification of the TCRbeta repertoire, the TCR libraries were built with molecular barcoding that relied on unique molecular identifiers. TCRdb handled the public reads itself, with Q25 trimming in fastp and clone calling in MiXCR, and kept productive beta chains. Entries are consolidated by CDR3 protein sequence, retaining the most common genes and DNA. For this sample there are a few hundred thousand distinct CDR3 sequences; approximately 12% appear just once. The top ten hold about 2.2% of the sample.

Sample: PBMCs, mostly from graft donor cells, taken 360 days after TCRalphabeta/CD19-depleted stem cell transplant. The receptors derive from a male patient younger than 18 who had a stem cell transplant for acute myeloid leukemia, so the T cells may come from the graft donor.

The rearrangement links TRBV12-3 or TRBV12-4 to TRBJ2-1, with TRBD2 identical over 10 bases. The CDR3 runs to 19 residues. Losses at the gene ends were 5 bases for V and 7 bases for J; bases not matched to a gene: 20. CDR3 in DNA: TGTGCCAGCAGTCCCCGTATCACCCAACTAGCGGGAATCTTAAATGAGCAGTTCTTC. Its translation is CASSPRITQLAGILNEQFF.

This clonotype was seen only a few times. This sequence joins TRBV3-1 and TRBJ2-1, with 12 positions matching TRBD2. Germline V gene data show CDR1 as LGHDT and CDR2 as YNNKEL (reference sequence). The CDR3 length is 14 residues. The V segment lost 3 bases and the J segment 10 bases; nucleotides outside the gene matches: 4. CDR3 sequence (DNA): TGTGCCAGCAGCCACCTAGCGGGAGGGCCGGAGCAGTTCTTC. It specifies CASSHLAGGPEQFF.

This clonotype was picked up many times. CDR3 nucleotides: TGCAGCGTTGAGGGGCTTGAAAGAAACTCTGAAGCTTTCTTT. It specifies CSVEGLERNSEAFF. The genes are TRBV29-1 and TRBJ1-1; tentative D call: TRBD1 (5 bases). The CDR3 length is 14 residues. Germline CDR1 reads SQVTM; CDR2 reads ANQGSEA. Deletions cut 3 bases from V and 6 bases from J, with 17 bases between.

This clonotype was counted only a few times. The CDR3 region is CASSQIITSGTGTQYF. CDR3 bases: TGTGCCAGCAGCCAAATTATCACTAGCGGTACGGGGACCCAGTACTTC. The rearrangement links TRBV3-1 to TRBJ2-5; 8 nucleotides match TRBD2. The germline V gene has CDR1 LGHDT and CDR2 YNNKEL (reference sequence). Germline trimming cut 2 bases from V and 7 bases from J; bases unmatched to any gene: 12. There are 16 residues in the CDR3.

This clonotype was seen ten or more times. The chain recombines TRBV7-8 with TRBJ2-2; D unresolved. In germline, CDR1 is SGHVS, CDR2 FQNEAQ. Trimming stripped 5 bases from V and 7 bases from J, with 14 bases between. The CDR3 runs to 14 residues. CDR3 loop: CASSRKGSGGELFF. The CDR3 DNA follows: TGTGCCAGCAGCCGCAAAGGATCAGGCGGGGAGCTGTTTTTT.

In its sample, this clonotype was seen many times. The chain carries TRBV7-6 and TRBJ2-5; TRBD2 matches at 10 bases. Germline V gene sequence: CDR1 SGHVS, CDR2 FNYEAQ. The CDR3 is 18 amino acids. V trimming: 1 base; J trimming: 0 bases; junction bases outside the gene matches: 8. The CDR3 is CASSLGRLLAGYQETQYF. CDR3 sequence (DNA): TGTGCCAGCAGCTTAGGTCGGCTACTAGCGGGGTACCAAGAGACCCAGTACTTC.

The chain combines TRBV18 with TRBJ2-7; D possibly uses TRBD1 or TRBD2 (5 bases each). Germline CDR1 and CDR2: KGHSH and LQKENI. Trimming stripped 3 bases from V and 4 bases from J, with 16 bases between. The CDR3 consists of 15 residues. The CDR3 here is CASSPNLGTDYEQYF. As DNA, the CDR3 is TGTGCCAGCTCACCGAATCTTGGGACGGATTACGAGCAGTACTTC.

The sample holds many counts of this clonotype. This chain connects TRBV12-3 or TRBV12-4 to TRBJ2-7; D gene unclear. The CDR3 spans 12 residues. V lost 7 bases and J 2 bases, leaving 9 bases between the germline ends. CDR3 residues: CASTPSAYEQYF. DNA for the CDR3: TGTGCCAGCACGCCCAGTGCCTACGAGCAGTACTTC.

CDR3 sequence (DNA): TGTGCCACCATGGCCATCCCATCCTACGAGCAGTACTTC. Residues: CATMAIPSYEQYF. The genes are TRBV10-3 and TRBJ2-7, with unresolved D. The CDR3 totals 13 residues. Germline lookup yields CDR1 ENHRY and CDR2 SYGVKD. The ends were cut back, 10 bases at V and 1 base at J, with 14 bases in the middle.

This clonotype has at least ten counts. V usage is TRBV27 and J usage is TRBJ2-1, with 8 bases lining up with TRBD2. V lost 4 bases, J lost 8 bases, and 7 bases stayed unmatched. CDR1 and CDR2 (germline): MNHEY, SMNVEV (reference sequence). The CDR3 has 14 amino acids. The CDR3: CASSSGLAKDEQFF. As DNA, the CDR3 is TGTGCCAGCAGTTCCGGACTAGCTAAGGATGAGCAGTTCTTC.

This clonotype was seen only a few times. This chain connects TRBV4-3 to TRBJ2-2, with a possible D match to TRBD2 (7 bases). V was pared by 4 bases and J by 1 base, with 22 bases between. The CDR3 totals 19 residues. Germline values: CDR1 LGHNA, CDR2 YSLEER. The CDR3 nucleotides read TGCGCCAGCAGCCGAACAGGGCTTTTACTAGCGCAGAACACCGGGGAGCTGTTTTTT. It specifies CASSRTGLLLAQNTGELFF.

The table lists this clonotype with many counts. This CDR3 is CASSLPGAKNIQYF. CDR3 in DNA: TGTGCCAGCAGTTTACCCGGAGCCAAAAACATTCAGTACTTC. J is TRBJ2-4 and V is TRBV28; D call uncertain. V was shortened by 2 bases and J by 0 bases, with 5 bases between the two germline ends. CDR1 and CDR2 from the germline V gene are MDHEN and SYDVKM. The CDR3 is 14 residues long.

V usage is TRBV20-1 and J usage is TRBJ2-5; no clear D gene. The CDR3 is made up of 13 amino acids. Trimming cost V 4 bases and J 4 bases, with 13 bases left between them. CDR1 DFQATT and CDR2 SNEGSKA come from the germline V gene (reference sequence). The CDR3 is CSATLDPGETQYF. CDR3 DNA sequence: TGCAGTGCTACCTTGGACCCGGGAGAGACCCAGTACTTC.

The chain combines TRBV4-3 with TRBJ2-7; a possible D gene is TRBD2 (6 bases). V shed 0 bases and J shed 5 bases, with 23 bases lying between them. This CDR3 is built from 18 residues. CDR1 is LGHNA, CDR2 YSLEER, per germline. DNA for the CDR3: TGCGCCAGCAGCCAAGATAGCGGTGGTGGGGTGCCCACCCACGAGCAGTACTTC. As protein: CASSQDSGGGVPTHEQYF.

CDR3 sequence: CASSSTALRPSGLSSYEQYF. In DNA, the CDR3 is TGTGCCAGCAGTTCAACAGCCTTGAGACCTAGCGGGCTGAGCTCCTACGAGCAGTACTTC. This chain uses TRBV28 with TRBJ2-7, with 8 bases aligning to TRBD2. The CDR3 extends over 20 amino acids. The germline V gene encodes CDR1 MDHEN and CDR2 SYDVKM. The V and J ends lost 4 bases and 0 bases, in that order; junction bases with no gene match: 20.